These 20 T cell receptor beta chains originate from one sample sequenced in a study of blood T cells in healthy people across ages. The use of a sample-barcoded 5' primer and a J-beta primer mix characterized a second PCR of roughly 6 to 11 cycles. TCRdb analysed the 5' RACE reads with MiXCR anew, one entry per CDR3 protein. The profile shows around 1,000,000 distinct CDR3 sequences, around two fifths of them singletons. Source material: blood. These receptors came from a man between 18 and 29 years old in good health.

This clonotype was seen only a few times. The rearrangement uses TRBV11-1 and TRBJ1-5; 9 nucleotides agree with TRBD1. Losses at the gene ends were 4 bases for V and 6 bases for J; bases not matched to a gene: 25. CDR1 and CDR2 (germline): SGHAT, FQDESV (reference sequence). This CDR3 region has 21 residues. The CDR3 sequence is CASSSHPTTGTGLLISQPQHF. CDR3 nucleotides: TGTGCCAGCAGCTCCCACCCCACCACCGGGACAGGGTTATTAATTAGTCAGCCCCAGCATTTT.

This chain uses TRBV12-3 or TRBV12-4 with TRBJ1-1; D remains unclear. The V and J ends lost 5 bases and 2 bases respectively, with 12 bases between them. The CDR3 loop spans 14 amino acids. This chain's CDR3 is CASSAAWANTEAFF. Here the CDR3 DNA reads TGTGCCAGCAGTGCGGCCTGGGCAAACACTGAAGCTTTCTTT.

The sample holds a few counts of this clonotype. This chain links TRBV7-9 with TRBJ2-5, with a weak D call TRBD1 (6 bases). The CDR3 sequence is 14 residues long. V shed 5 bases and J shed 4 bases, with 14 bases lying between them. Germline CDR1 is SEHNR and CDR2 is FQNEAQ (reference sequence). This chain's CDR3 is CASSPYREGETQYF. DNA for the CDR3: TGTGCCAGCAGCCCTTACAGGGAAGGAGAGACCCAGTACTTC.

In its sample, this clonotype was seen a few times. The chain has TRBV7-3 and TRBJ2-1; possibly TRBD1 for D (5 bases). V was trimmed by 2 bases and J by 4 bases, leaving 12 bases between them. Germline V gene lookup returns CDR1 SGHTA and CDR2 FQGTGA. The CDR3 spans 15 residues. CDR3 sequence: CASSLFDRPYNEQFF. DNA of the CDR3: TGTGCCAGCAGCTTATTTGACAGACCGTACAATGAGCAGTTCTTC.

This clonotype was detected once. CDR3 protein: CASSLEGQGARGNEQYF. In DNA form, the CDR3 reads TGTGCCAGCAGCTTAGAAGGGCAGGGGGCGCGTGGTAATGAGCAGTACTTC. The chain has TRBV7-2 and TRBJ2-5; the match to TRBD1 covers 8 bases. Germline V gives CDR1 SGHTA, CDR2 FQGNSA. This CDR3 has 17 residues. V dropped 1 base and J dropped 11; count of bases not matched to a gene: 18.

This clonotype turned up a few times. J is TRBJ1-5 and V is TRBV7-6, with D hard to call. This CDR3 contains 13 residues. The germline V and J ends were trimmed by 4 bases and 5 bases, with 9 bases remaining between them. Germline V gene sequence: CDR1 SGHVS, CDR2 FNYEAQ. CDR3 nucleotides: TGTGCCAGCAGCTGCGGAGTTGATCAGCCCCAGCATTTT. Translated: CASSCGVDQPQHF.

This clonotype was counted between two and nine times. The CDR3 region is CASSQSLMQPQHF. DNA for the CDR3: TGCGCCAGCAGCCAGAGCCTCATGCAGCCCCAGCATTTT. The rearrangement uses TRBV4-3 and TRBJ1-5; D remains unclear. V was cut by 3 bases and J by 7 bases, with 10 bases left in between. This CDR3 has 13 amino acids. Per germline, CDR1 LGHNA and CDR2 YSLEER.

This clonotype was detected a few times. This chain's CDR3 is CASSSLGTGLYEQYF. Written as DNA, the CDR3 is TGTGCCAGCAGTTCCCTGGGGACAGGTCTCTACGAGCAGTACTTC. The chain recombines TRBV27 with TRBJ2-7; 8 bases fit TRBD1. After removal of 4 bases from V and 3 bases from J, the junction contained 8 bases not matched to a gene. The CDR3 is made up of 15 amino acids. The germline V gene encodes CDR1 MNHEY and CDR2 SMNVEV (reference sequence).

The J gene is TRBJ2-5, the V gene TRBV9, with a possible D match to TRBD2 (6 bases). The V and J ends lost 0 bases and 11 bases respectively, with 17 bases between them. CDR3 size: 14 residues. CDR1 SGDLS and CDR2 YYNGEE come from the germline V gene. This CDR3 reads CASSVGTTPNEQYF. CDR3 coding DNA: TGTGCCAGCAGCGTAGGGACTACCCCTAATGAGCAGTACTTC.

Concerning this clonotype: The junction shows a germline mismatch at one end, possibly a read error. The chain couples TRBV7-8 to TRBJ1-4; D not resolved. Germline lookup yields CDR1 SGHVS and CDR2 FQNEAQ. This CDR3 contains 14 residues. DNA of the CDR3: TGTGCCAGCAACTTAGTAACACACTACGAAAAACTGTTTTTT. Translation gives CASNLVTHYEKLFF.

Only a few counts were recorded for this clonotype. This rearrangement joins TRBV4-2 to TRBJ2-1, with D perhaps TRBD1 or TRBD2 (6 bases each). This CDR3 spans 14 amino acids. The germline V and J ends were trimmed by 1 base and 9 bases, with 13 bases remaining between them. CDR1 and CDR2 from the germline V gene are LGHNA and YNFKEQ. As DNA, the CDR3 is TGTGCCAGCAGCCAAGGACTAGAGGGGGGTGAGCAGTTCTTC. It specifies CASSQGLEGGEQFF.

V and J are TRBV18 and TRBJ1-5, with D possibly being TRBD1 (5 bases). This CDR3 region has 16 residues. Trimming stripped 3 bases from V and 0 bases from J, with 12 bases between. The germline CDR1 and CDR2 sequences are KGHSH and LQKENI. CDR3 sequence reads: CASSPQGGNSNQPQHF. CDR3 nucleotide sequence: TGTGCCAGCTCACCCCAGGGTGGGAATAGCAATCAGCCCCAGCATTTT.

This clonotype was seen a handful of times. CDR3 nucleotides: TGTGCCAGCAGCCCTGCTGCCGCAGCAGATACGCAGTATTTT. It codes for CASSPAAAADTQYF. The chain uses TRBV6-5 and TRBJ2-3; D remains unclear. The germline V gene has CDR1 MNHEY and CDR2 SVGAGI. Between the trimmed V and J ends, which lost 6 bases and 4 bases, there was a span of 14 bases. The CDR3 loop spans 14 amino acids.

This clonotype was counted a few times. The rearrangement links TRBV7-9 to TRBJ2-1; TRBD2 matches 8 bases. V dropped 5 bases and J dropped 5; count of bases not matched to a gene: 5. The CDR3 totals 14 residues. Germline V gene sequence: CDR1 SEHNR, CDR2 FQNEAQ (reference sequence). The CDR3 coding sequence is TGTGCCAGCAGCCCGGGACTAGGAGACAATGAGCAGTTCTTC. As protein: CASSPGLGDNEQFF.

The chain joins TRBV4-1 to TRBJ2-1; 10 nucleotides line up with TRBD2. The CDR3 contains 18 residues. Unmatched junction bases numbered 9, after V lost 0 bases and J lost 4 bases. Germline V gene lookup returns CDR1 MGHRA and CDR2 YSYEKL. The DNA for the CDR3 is TGCGCCAGCAGCCAAGATTCTTACGGAGCGGGAGGGTACAATGAGCAGTTCTTC. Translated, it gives CASSQDSYGAGGYNEQFF.

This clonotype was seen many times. This CDR3 reads CASSQEGPAGNTEAFF. The CDR3 nucleotides read TGTGCCAGCAGCCAAGAGGGGCCCGCGGGGAACACTGAAGCTTTCTTT. J is TRBJ1-1 and V is TRBV3-1, with TRBD1 as a possible D gene (5 bases). Germline values: CDR1 LGHDT, CDR2 YNNKEL (reference sequence). The CDR3 covers 16 residues. V lost 0 bases, J lost 1 base, and 12 bases lay in between.

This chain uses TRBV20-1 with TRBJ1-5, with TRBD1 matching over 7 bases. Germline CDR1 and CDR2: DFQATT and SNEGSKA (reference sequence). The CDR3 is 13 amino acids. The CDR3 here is CRGDRGTNQPQHF. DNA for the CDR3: TGCAGGGGGGACAGAGGGACTAATCAGCCCCAGCATTTT.

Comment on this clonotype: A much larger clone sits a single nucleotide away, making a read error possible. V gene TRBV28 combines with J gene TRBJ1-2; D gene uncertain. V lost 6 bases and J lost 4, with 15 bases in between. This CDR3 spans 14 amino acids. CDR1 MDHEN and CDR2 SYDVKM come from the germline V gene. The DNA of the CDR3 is TGTGCCAGCAGGTTAGGGCCGCGGATCTATGGCTACACCTTC. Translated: CASRLGPRIYGYTF.

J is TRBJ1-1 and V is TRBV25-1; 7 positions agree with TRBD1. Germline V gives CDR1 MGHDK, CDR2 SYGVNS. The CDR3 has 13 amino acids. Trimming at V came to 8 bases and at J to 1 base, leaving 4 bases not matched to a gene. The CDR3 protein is CASLRTGNTEAFF. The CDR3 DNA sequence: TGTGCCAGCCTTAGGACAGGGAACACTGAAGCTTTCTTT.

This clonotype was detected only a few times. CDR3 sequence (DNA): TGTGCCAGCAGCTTAGGACAGACCTACTATGGCTACACCTTC. It is translated as CASSLGQTYYGYTF. The chain uses TRBV7-2 and TRBJ1-2, with D perhaps TRBD1 (5 bases). Per germline, CDR1 SGHTA and CDR2 FQGNSA. The CDR3 has 14 amino acids. The germline V and J ends were trimmed by 1 base and 3 bases, with 9 bases remaining between them.